This is a list of T cell receptor beta chains from one sample in a study of blood T cells in healthy people across ages. TCRdb used MiXCR to reprocess the 5' RACE reads, holding one entry per CDR3 protein. Among fewer than 900,000 distinct CDR3 sequences, about 42% were seen once, and the ten largest hold 20% to 25%. Source material: blood. These receptors came from a woman aged 60-75 years in good health. Each CDR3 is given with its conserved first and last residue. Each record gives: J gene, V gene, clone size, D gene, CDR3 DNA, CDR3 protein. A D gene is named only where the DNA matches it firmly. Only part of the rows carry a size: once, few, many, or a class if the clone is expanded.

j_gene: TRBJ2-5; v_gene: TRBV7-9; abundance: many; d_gene: TRBD1; CDR3nt: TGTGCCAGCAGCTTAGACAGGGGGCGCGAGACCCAGTACTTC; CDR3aa: CASSLDRGRETQYF
j_gene: TRBJ2-1; v_gene: TRBV28; abundance: few; d_gene: .; CDR3nt: TGTGCCAGCAGTCTCGCTGTGAACCCTGGTAATGAGCAGTTCTTC; CDR3aa: CASSLAVNPGNEQFF
j_gene: TRBJ2-3; v_gene: TRBV20-1; abundance: few; d_gene: .; CDR3nt: TGCAGTGCTAGAGAGGACTCCACAGATACGCAGTATTTT; CDR3aa: CSAREDSTDTQYF
j_gene: TRBJ2-4; v_gene: TRBV5-6; abundance: .; d_gene: .; CDR3nt: TGTGCCAGCAGCTTAGGGCAGGGAAGGCGGGTGTACTTC; CDR3aa: CASSLGQGRRVYF
j_gene: TRBJ2-7; v_gene: TRBV7-9; abundance: .; d_gene: TRBD2; CDR3nt: TGTGCCAGCAGCAACGGACTAGGCTTTTACAATGAGCAGTACTTC; CDR3aa: CASSNGLGFYNEQYF
j_gene: TRBJ2-5; v_gene: TRBV9; abundance: .; d_gene: TRBD2; CDR3nt: TGTGCCAGCAACACCCAGGGACTAGCTGAGACCCAGTACTTC; CDR3aa: CASNTQGLAETQYF
j_gene: TRBJ2-3; v_gene: TRBV2; abundance: .; d_gene: TRBD2; CDR3nt: TGTGCCAGCAGGATCGGGACTAGCGGGAGTGAGGGTACGCAGTATTTT; CDR3aa: CASRIGTSGSEGTQYF
j_gene: TRBJ2-4; v_gene: TRBV3-1; abundance: few; d_gene: .; CDR3nt: TGTGCCAGCAGCTTGGATTGGGGACTTGGCGAAGTAAACATTCAGTACTTC; CDR3aa: CASSLDWGLGEVNIQYF
j_gene: TRBJ2-6; v_gene: TRBV20-1; abundance: few; d_gene: .; CDR3nt: TGCAGTGCTAGAGATTCTTCAGTCCTCTCTGGGGCCAACGTCCTGACTTTC; CDR3aa: CSARDSSVLSGANVLTF
j_gene: TRBJ2-3; v_gene: TRBV6-6; abundance: .; d_gene: TRBD2; CDR3nt: TGTGCCAGCAGTTACTCGAAGGCGGGGGGGCTAGCAGATACGCAGTATTTT; CDR3aa: CASSYSKAGGLADTQYF
j_gene: TRBJ2-1; v_gene: TRBV20-1; abundance: many; d_gene: .; CDR3nt: TGCAGTGCTGGCCCCTCCTACAATGAGCAGTTCTTC; CDR3aa: CSAGPSYNEQFF
j_gene: TRBJ2-7; v_gene: TRBV7-9; abundance: few; d_gene: .; CDR3nt: TGTGCCAGCAGCCCTATACTCTACGAGCAGTACTTC; CDR3aa: CASSPILYEQYF
j_gene: TRBJ2-5; v_gene: TRBV6-5; abundance: few; d_gene: .; CDR3nt: TGTGCCAGCTGGCGGGCCCTTGCTGTGGAGACCCAGTACTTC; CDR3aa: CASWRALAVETQYF
j_gene: TRBJ1-4; v_gene: TRBV3-1; abundance: .; d_gene: .; CDR3nt: TGTGCCAGCAGTCCCTTGACAGGTTCGGATTTTGAAAAACTGTTTTTT; CDR3aa: CASSPLTGSDFEKLFF
j_gene: TRBJ1-2; v_gene: TRBV10-3; abundance: many; d_gene: .; CDR3nt: TGTGCCATCAGTGACGGGGATGGCTACACCTTC; CDR3aa: CAISDGDGYTF
j_gene: TRBJ1-6; v_gene: TRBV6-1; abundance: .; d_gene: .; CDR3nt: TGTGCCAGCAGTCCATCCAGGTTCCCGAGCTCCTATAATTCACCCCTCCACTTT; CDR3aa: CASSPSRFPSSYNSPLHF
j_gene: TRBJ1-5; v_gene: TRBV29-1; abundance: .; d_gene: .; CDR3nt: TGCAGCGTTGGGGAAGAGAATCAGCCCCAGCATTTT; CDR3aa: CSVGEENQPQHF
j_gene: TRBJ2-7; v_gene: TRBV7-9; abundance: .; d_gene: .; CDR3nt: TGTGCCAGCAGCTTGATCGGCAAATCCTACGAGCAGTACTTC; CDR3aa: CASSLIGKSYEQYF
j_gene: TRBJ2-3; v_gene: TRBV14; abundance: .; d_gene: .; CDR3nt: TGTGCCAGCAGCCAAGCGGGGTTTACGCAGTATTTT; CDR3aa: CASSQAGFTQYF
j_gene: TRBJ1-3; v_gene: TRBV20-1; abundance: few; d_gene: .; CDR3nt: TGCAGTGCTAGAGGCACGGGCTCTGGAAACACCATATATTTT; CDR3aa: CSARGTGSGNTIYF
j_gene: TRBJ1-6; v_gene: TRBV27; abundance: once; d_gene: .; CDR3nt: TGTGCCACCCAACAACCCAGGGAGACCGACTCCTATAATTCACCCCTCCACTTT; CDR3aa: CATQQPRETDSYNSPLHF
j_gene: TRBJ1-1; v_gene: TRBV7-2; abundance: .; d_gene: .; CDR3nt: TGTGCCAGCAGCGTATTAGCCTTGAACACTGAAGCTTTCTTT; CDR3aa: CASSVLALNTEAFF
j_gene: TRBJ2-7; v_gene: TRBV4-2; abundance: .; d_gene: .; CDR3nt: TGTGCCAGCAGCCAAGACCCAGTAAATTACGAGCAGTACTTC; CDR3aa: CASSQDPVNYEQYF
j_gene: TRBJ1-1; v_gene: TRBV29-1; abundance: .; d_gene: TRBD1; CDR3nt: TGCAGCTCGGACAGGAAAAAGAACACTGAAGCTTTCTTT; CDR3aa: CSSDRKKNTEAFF
j_gene: TRBJ2-1; v_gene: TRBV20-1; abundance: .; d_gene: TRBD2; CDR3nt: TGCAGTGCTAGAGTTAGCGGGAGGGCCGGGGACAATGAGCAGTTCTTC; CDR3aa: CSARVSGRAGDNEQFF
j_gene: TRBJ2-7; v_gene: TRBV5-1; abundance: once; d_gene: .; CDR3nt: TGCGCCAGCAGCTTTTCAGGGCACGAGCAGTACTTC; CDR3aa: CASSFSGHEQYF
j_gene: TRBJ2-7; v_gene: TRBV7-2; abundance: .; d_gene: TRBD1; CDR3nt: TGTGCCAGCAGCTCCGTGACAGGGGGCTTCGAGCAGTACTTC; CDR3aa: CASSSVTGGFEQYF
j_gene: TRBJ1-2; v_gene: TRBV12-3/TRBV12-4; abundance: .; d_gene: .; CDR3nt: TGTGCCAGCAGTTTAAGGAGGAAATATGGCTACACCTTC; CDR3aa: CASSLRRKYGYTF
j_gene: TRBJ2-7; v_gene: TRBV20-1; abundance: few; d_gene: .; CDR3nt: TGCAGTGCTAGCGGCGTAGGGGGAACCTACGAGCAGTACTTC; CDR3aa: CSASGVGGTYEQYF
j_gene: TRBJ2-5; v_gene: TRBV5-4; abundance: few; d_gene: TRBD1; CDR3nt: TGTGCCAGCAGCTGGGACAGAGAGACCCAGTACTTC; CDR3aa: CASSWDRETQYF
j_gene: TRBJ2-1; v_gene: TRBV2; abundance: few; d_gene: TRBD2; CDR3nt: TGTGCCAGCAGTGTGGCTAGCGGGAGGGCCGGATCCTACAATGAGCAGTTCTTC; CDR3aa: CASSVASGRAGSYNEQFF
j_gene: TRBJ1-2; v_gene: TRBV12-3/TRBV12-4; abundance: .; d_gene: .; CDR3nt: TGTGCCAGCAGCGACCCTCCCTATGGCTACACCTTC; CDR3aa: CASSDPPYGYTF
j_gene: TRBJ1-2; v_gene: TRBV29-1; abundance: once; d_gene: .; CDR3nt: TGCAGCGTTGAATGGACAGATGACTATGGCTACACCTTC; CDR3aa: CSVEWTDDYGYTF
j_gene: TRBJ2-5; v_gene: TRBV27; abundance: .; d_gene: .; CDR3nt: TGTGTCAAAGCTGGCCGGAGTCCCCCGGAGCAGTACTTC; CDR3aa: CVKAGRSPPEQYF
j_gene: TRBJ1-2; v_gene: TRBV20-1; abundance: few; d_gene: TRBD1; CDR3nt: TGCACCGCCAACAGGGGGCATGGCTACACCTTC; CDR3aa: CTANRGHGYTF
j_gene: TRBJ2-1; v_gene: TRBV5-1; abundance: few; d_gene: TRBD2; CDR3nt: TGCGCCAGCAGCTTGGGACGCGGGGGGGCCGATGAGCAGTTCTTC; CDR3aa: CASSLGRGGADEQFF
j_gene: TRBJ2-1; v_gene: TRBV7-2; abundance: .; d_gene: TRBD2; CDR3nt: TGTGCCAGCAGCTCGCGGGAGGGAGGGGGAATCTACAATGAGCAGTTCTTC; CDR3aa: CASSSREGGGIYNEQFF
j_gene: TRBJ2-4; v_gene: TRBV28; abundance: few; d_gene: .; CDR3nt: TGTGCCAGCCAACCAGGGGTTTCGACCAAAAACATTCAGTACTTC; CDR3aa: CASQPGVSTKNIQYF
j_gene: TRBJ2-5; v_gene: TRBV3-1; abundance: .; d_gene: TRBD1; CDR3nt: TGTGCCAGCAGCCGAGGACAGGACCAAGAGACCCAGTACTTC; CDR3aa: CASSRGQDQETQYF
j_gene: TRBJ2-5; v_gene: TRBV5-1; abundance: .; d_gene: .; CDR3nt: TGCGCCAGCATCAGGATTGGGGGTGTGGGTCAAGAGACCCAGTACTTC; CDR3aa: CASIRIGGVGQETQYF
j_gene: TRBJ2-1; v_gene: TRBV4-1; abundance: .; d_gene: TRBD2; CDR3nt: TGCGCCAGCAGCCAATTGGGACTAGCGGGTAATGAGCAGTTCTTC; CDR3aa: CASSQLGLAGNEQFF
j_gene: TRBJ1-1; v_gene: TRBV7-9; abundance: .; d_gene: TRBD1; CDR3nt: TGTGCCAGCAGCTTAACCCTGACAGGGGCTGGTGAAGCTTTCTTT; CDR3aa: CASSLTLTGAGEAFF
j_gene: TRBJ2-7; v_gene: TRBV28; abundance: .; d_gene: TRBD2; CDR3nt: TGTGCCAGCAGTTTCTGGGGTAGCGGGAGGTACGAGCAGTACTTC; CDR3aa: CASSFWGSGRYEQYF
j_gene: TRBJ2-1; v_gene: TRBV18; abundance: few; d_gene: TRBD2; CDR3nt: TGTGCCAGCTCACTTATTACGGGAGGCAATGAGCAGTTCTTC; CDR3aa: CASSLITGGNEQFF
j_gene: TRBJ2-7; v_gene: TRBV7-2; abundance: .; d_gene: .; CDR3nt: TGTGCCAGCAGCTTACGAGGGGTAGGTTCCTACGAGCAGTACTTC; CDR3aa: CASSLRGVGSYEQYF
j_gene: TRBJ2-5; v_gene: TRBV7-2; abundance: many; d_gene: .; CDR3nt: TGTGCCAGCAGCCGCGAAGCCTTGGAGACCCAGTACTTC; CDR3aa: CASSREALETQYF
j_gene: TRBJ2-1; v_gene: TRBV20-1; abundance: few; d_gene: .; CDR3nt: TGCAGTGCAGAGACCGGGACCCGGTCCTACAATGAGCAGTTCTTC; CDR3aa: CSAETGTRSYNEQFF
j_gene: TRBJ2-7; v_gene: TRBV25-1; abundance: many; d_gene: TRBD1; CDR3nt: TGTGCCAGCAGCGGACAGGGCTACGAGCAGTACTTC; CDR3aa: CASSGQGYEQYF
j_gene: TRBJ2-2; v_gene: TRBV27; abundance: .; d_gene: .; CDR3nt: TGTGCCAGCACCTTCGGAGCGGGCACCGGGGAGCTGTTTTTT; CDR3aa: CASTFGAGTGELFF
j_gene: TRBJ2-5; v_gene: TRBV11-2; abundance: .; d_gene: .; CDR3nt: TGTGCCAGCAGCCCCCGCCTTAATGGGGAGACCCAGTACTTC; CDR3aa: CASSPRLNGETQYF
j_gene: TRBJ2-1; v_gene: TRBV5-5; abundance: .; d_gene: .; CDR3nt: TGTACCAGCAGCTGGTCCGTGGTCAATGAGCAGTTCTTC; CDR3aa: CTSSWSVVNEQFF
j_gene: TRBJ1-2; v_gene: TRBV29-1; abundance: few; d_gene: TRBD1; CDR3nt: TGCAGCGCCTACCGACAGGGGGTTGATGGCTACACCTTC; CDR3aa: CSAYRQGVDGYTF
j_gene: TRBJ1-1; v_gene: TRBV12-3/TRBV12-4; abundance: .; d_gene: TRBD1; CDR3nt: TGTGCCAGCAGTTTCAGGGGGGGGGACACTGAAGCTTTCTTT; CDR3aa: CASSFRGGDTEAFF
j_gene: TRBJ2-7; v_gene: TRBV6-5; abundance: .; d_gene: TRBD1; CDR3nt: TGTGCCAGCAGTTATCTACAGGGGTACGAGCAGTACTTC; CDR3aa: CASSYLQGYEQYF
j_gene: TRBJ2-7; v_gene: TRBV12-3/TRBV12-4; abundance: .; d_gene: TRBD1; CDR3nt: TGTGCCAGCAGTTTTGAGGGACAGAGCGCCTACGAGCAGTACTTC; CDR3aa: CASSFEGQSAYEQYF
j_gene: TRBJ2-2; v_gene: TRBV27; abundance: .; d_gene: .; CDR3nt: TGTGCCAGCAGCTTTCTTAGGCCCGGGGAGCTGTTTTTT; CDR3aa: CASSFLRPGELFF
j_gene: TRBJ2-5; v_gene: TRBV3-1; abundance: .; d_gene: TRBD2; CDR3nt: TGTGCCAGCAGCCTCGGACTAGCGGGGGGGCCACAAGAGACCCAGTACTTC; CDR3aa: CASSLGLAGGPQETQYF
j_gene: TRBJ1-1; v_gene: TRBV7-7; abundance: .; d_gene: .; CDR3nt: TGTGCCAGCGGCCCAACGTTAGCTTTCTTT; CDR3aa: CASGPTLAFF
j_gene: TRBJ2-5; v_gene: TRBV7-2; abundance: few; d_gene: .; CDR3nt: TGTGCCAGCAGCTTACACGGGATCGAGGAGACCCAGTACTTC; CDR3aa: CASSLHGIEETQYF